The present T cell receptor (beta chain) was sequenced within a study of identical twins. Regarding the study as a whole: Models underestimated out-of-frame TCR alpha sharing in monozygotic twins. Cross-sectional statistics, not tracking of the same donors, supported the conclusions. Researchers reported weaker excess twin sharing in beta out-of-frame sequences.

The CDR3 consists of 13 residues. Germline V gives CDR1 MNHEY, CDR2 SVGAGI. V lost 11 bases to trimming and J lost 4 bases, with 17 bases between them. This clonotype was detected a few times. What it binds is unknown. TCRdb re-called the 5' RACE reads through MiXCR, storing one row per CDR3 protein. The sample consists of around 1.7 million distinct CDR3 sequences, about 32% of them appearing once. All donors were healthy Caucasians. The chain combines TRBV6-5 with TRBJ1-2; D is unresolved. The TCR originated in a newborn girl in good health. The sample taken for sequencing was cord blood. CDR3 coding DNA: TGTGCCTGGTTCGTACGTGCACCCTATGGCTACACCTTC. Protein: CAWFVRAPYGYTF.